The 3 T cell receptor beta chains below come from one sample, sequenced in a study of glioma-infiltrating T cells. TCR alpha and beta CDR3 regions were amplified from RNA using iRepertoire nested multiplex PCR. MiXCR, run by TCRdb on the multiplex PCR reads, gives a single entry per CDR3 protein. This sample has about 130,000 distinct CDR3 sequences, with about 25% found just once. Sequencing was done on a sample of glioma tissue, nonneoplastic brain tissue, or PBMCs (not recorded which). The receptors derive from a human donor with low-grade glioma or glioblastoma, undergoing nonglioma brain surgery, or in good health (not recorded which).

The V gene is TRBV5-1, the J gene TRBJ2-2, with D unclear. Trimming took off 0 bases at V and 4 bases at J, with 4 bases between the two ends. Germline CDR1 and CDR2: SGHRS and YFSETQ. The CDR3 totals 13 residues. This chain's CDR3 is CASSLAVTGELFF. CDR3 nucleotide sequence: TGCGCCAGCAGCTTGGCGGTCACCGGGGAGCTGTTTTTT.

CDR3 sequence: CASSQAGEETQYF. CDR3 sequence (DNA): TGTGCCAGCAGCCAAGCCGGGGAAGAGACCCAGTACTTC. The J gene is TRBJ2-5, the V gene TRBV12-3 or TRBV12-4; TRBD2 is a possible D gene (5 bases). The V and J ends lost 6 bases and 3 bases respectively, with 11 bases between them. The CDR3 sequence is 13 residues long.

This clonotype occurred a few times. This chain joins TRBV3-1 and TRBJ2-5, with D uncertain. There are 14 residues in the CDR3. V lost 1 base to trimming and J lost 1 base, with 7 bases between them. CDR1 is LGHDT and CDR2 is YNNKEL in the germline V gene (reference sequence). DNA for the CDR3: TGTGCCAGCAGCCAAGGGGCGACCCAAGAGACCCAGTACTTC. Its translation: CASSQGATQETQYF.